A selection of T cell receptor beta chains follows, all from one sample in a study of blood T cell repertoires in COVID-19. The table came from immunoSEQ multiplex PCR; TCRdb's copy has only in-frame clones and leaves some out. In the table there are about 300,000 clones, around 87% of which are singletons. Input material: PBMCs or T cells enriched from blood (not recorded which). These receptor sequences come from a young woman with acute COVID-19. The CDR3 runs from the conserved cysteine through the conserved F or W. Fields, in order: clone size, D gene, J gene, V gene, CDR3 length, CDR3 protein, CDR3 DNA. D genes are given only for firm matches. The size of a clone is reported for some rows only, either as once, few or many, or as a class for expanded clones.

abundance: NA; d_gene: NA; j_gene: TRBJ2-7; v_gene: TRBV5-1; len: 12; CDR3aa: CASSFAGFEQYF; CDR3nt: TGCGCCAGCAGCTTCGCAGGGTTCGAGCAGTACTTC
abundance: NA; d_gene: NA; j_gene: TRBJ2-1; v_gene: TRBV5-1; len: 15; CDR3aa: CASSLDTVFSNEQFF; CDR3nt: TGCGCCAGCAGCTTGGATACAGTTTTCTCCAATGAGCAGTTCTTC
abundance: NA; d_gene: NA; j_gene: TRBJ2-2; v_gene: TRBV4-1; len: 15; CDR3aa: CASSPGTGGAGELFF; CDR3nt: TGCGCCAGCAGCCCCGGAACCGGAGGAGCCGGGGAGCTGTTTTTT
abundance: NA; d_gene: NA; j_gene: TRBJ2-7; v_gene: TRBV28; len: 12; CDR3aa: CASSLWGSEQYF; CDR3nt: TGTGCCAGCAGTTTATGGGGGAGCGAGCAGTACTTC
abundance: NA; d_gene: NA; j_gene: TRBJ2-5; v_gene: TRBV7-3; len: 15; CDR3aa: CASSFGRSSGETQYF; CDR3nt: TGTGCCAGCAGCTTTGGACGCTCGAGCGGGGAGACCCAGTACTTC
abundance: once; d_gene: TRBD2; j_gene: TRBJ2-5; v_gene: TRBV9; len: 18; CDR3aa: CASSVDSGRALRRETQYF; CDR3nt: TGTGCCAGCAGCGTAGACAGCGGGAGGGCCCTCCGCCGCGAGACCCAGTACTTC
abundance: NA; d_gene: TRBD1; j_gene: TRBJ1-2; v_gene: TRBV9; len: 16; CDR3aa: CASSVGLGQGFYGYTF; CDR3nt: TGTGCCAGCAGCGTAGGTTTGGGACAGGGCTTCTATGGCTACACCTTC
abundance: NA; d_gene: NA; j_gene: TRBJ2-7; v_gene: TRBV27; len: 14; CDR3aa: CASSLRGTSYEQYF; CDR3nt: TGTGCCAGCAGTTTAAGGGGTACCTCCTACGAGCAGTACTTC
abundance: few; d_gene: NA; j_gene: TRBJ1-2; v_gene: TRBV13; len: 16; CDR3aa: CASRHRSGGADYGYTF; CDR3nt: TGTGCCAGCAGGCACCGGTCGGGGGGCGCGGACTATGGCTACACCTTC
abundance: NA; d_gene: TRBD1; j_gene: TRBJ1-1; v_gene: TRBV5-4; len: 15; CDR3aa: CASSVWGTGRTEAFF; CDR3nt: TGTGCCAGCAGCGTTTGGGGGACAGGGAGAACTGAAGCTTTCTTT
abundance: NA; d_gene: TRBD2; j_gene: TRBJ2-7; v_gene: TRBV18; len: 18; CDR3aa: CASSPYTGTSGRDNEQYF; CDR3nt: TGTGCCAGCTCACCATACACCGGGACTAGCGGGAGAGACAACGAGCAGTACTTC
abundance: NA; d_gene: NA; j_gene: TRBJ2-7; v_gene: TRBV3-1/TRBV3-2; len: 16; CDR3aa: CASSQDLTDTPYEQYF; CDR3nt: TGTGCCAGCAGCCAAGACCTGACAGACACACCCTACGAGCAGTACTTC
abundance: NA; d_gene: TRBD2; j_gene: TRBJ2-1; v_gene: TRBV28; len: 16; CDR3aa: CASSPTGLAGYNEQFF; CDR3nt: TGTGCCAGCAGTCCGACGGGACTAGCGGGTTACAATGAGCAGTTCTTC
abundance: NA; d_gene: TRBD1; j_gene: TRBJ2-3; v_gene: TRBV5-6; len: 14; CDR3aa: CASSGGQGTDTQYF; CDR3nt: TGTGCCAGCAGCGGGGGACAGGGAACAGATACGCAGTATTTT
abundance: NA; d_gene: NA; j_gene: TRBJ2-1; v_gene: TRBV9; len: 15; CDR3aa: CASTHEGELGNEQFF; CDR3nt: TGTGCCAGCACCCATGAGGGGGAACTAGGGAATGAGCAGTTCTTC
abundance: NA; d_gene: TRBD1; j_gene: TRBJ1-2; v_gene: TRBV28; len: 15; CDR3aa: CASSLTGGAIYGYTF; CDR3nt: TGTGCCAGCAGCTTAACAGGGGGGGCGATCTATGGCTACACCTTC
abundance: NA; d_gene: TRBD1; j_gene: TRBJ1-5; v_gene: TRBV19; len: 15; CDR3aa: CATDREKSSNQPQHF; CDR3nt: TGTGCCACAGACAGGGAGAAAAGTAGCAATCAGCCCCAGCATTTT
abundance: NA; d_gene: TRBD1; j_gene: TRBJ1-6; v_gene: TRBV7-9; len: 16; CDR3aa: CASEGQGRPSNSPLHF; CDR3nt: TGTGCCAGCGAGGGACAGGGCCGACCATCTAATTCACCCCTCCACTTT
abundance: NA; d_gene: TRBD1; j_gene: TRBJ2-1; v_gene: TRBV19; len: 15; CDR3aa: CASSIRGTGGDEQFF; CDR3nt: TGTGCCAGTAGTATACGGGGGACAGGGGGAGATGAGCAGTTCTTC
abundance: NA; d_gene: TRBD1; j_gene: TRBJ1-5; v_gene: TRBV19; len: 15; CDR3aa: CASSIGTGRNQPQHF; CDR3nt: TGTGCCAGTAGTATAGGGACAGGGAGAAACCAGCCCCAGCATTTT
abundance: NA; d_gene: TRBD2; j_gene: TRBJ2-7; v_gene: TRBV20-1; len: 15; CDR3aa: CSASLGGSNPYEQYF; CDR3nt: TGCAGTGCTAGTTTGGGCGGGAGCAACCCCTACGAGCAGTACTTC
abundance: NA; d_gene: NA; j_gene: TRBJ1-1; v_gene: TRBV4-1; len: 19; CDR3aa: CASSLNLRVGDFGNTEAFF; CDR3nt: TGCGCCAGCAGCCTCAATCTGAGGGTCGGGGATTTCGGGAACACTGAAGCTTTCTTT
abundance: NA; d_gene: TRBD1; j_gene: TRBJ2-5; v_gene: TRBV30; len: 15; CDR3aa: CAWSAGTGGGETQYF; CDR3nt: TGTGCCTGGAGTGCCGGGACAGGGGGTGGGGAGACCCAGTACTTC
abundance: NA; d_gene: TRBD1; j_gene: TRBJ1-5; v_gene: TRBV7-2; len: 15; CDR3aa: CASSLTGGGSQPQHF; CDR3nt: TGTGCCAGCAGCTTGACAGGGGGCGGGAGTCAGCCCCAGCATTTT
abundance: NA; d_gene: TRBD1; j_gene: TRBJ2-7; v_gene: TRBV28; len: 14; CDR3aa: CASIAGTGSYEQYF; CDR3nt: TGTGCCAGCATCGCCGGGACAGGGTCCTACGAGCAGTACTTC
abundance: NA; d_gene: TRBD2; j_gene: TRBJ2-3; v_gene: TRBV24-1; len: 18; CDR3aa: CATSDTRSGRAHTDTQYF; CDR3nt: TGTGCCACCAGTGATACCCGTAGCGGGAGGGCCCACACAGATACGCAGTATTTT
abundance: NA; d_gene: TRBD2; j_gene: TRBJ2-4; v_gene: TRBV28; len: 14; CDR3aa: CASSSPSHLAGQYF; CDR3nt: TGTGCCAGCAGTTCGCCCTCACATCTAGCGGGGCAGTACTTC
abundance: NA; d_gene: NA; j_gene: TRBJ2-2; v_gene: TRBV18; len: 15; CDR3aa: CASSPLLEDTGELFF; CDR3nt: TGTGCCAGCTCACCGTTACTAGAGGACACCGGGGAGCTGTTTTTT
abundance: NA; d_gene: NA; j_gene: TRBJ2-5; v_gene: TRBV9; len: 17; CDR3aa: CASSVVSPVGAWETQYF; CDR3nt: TGTGCCAGCAGCGTAGTCAGTCCAGTAGGGGCATGGGAGACCCAGTACTTC
abundance: NA; d_gene: NA; j_gene: TRBJ1-1; v_gene: TRBV18; len: 15; CDR3aa: CASSPSQGPNTEAFF; CDR3nt: TGTGCCAGCTCACCAAGTCAGGGGCCGAACACTGAAGCTTTCTTT
abundance: NA; d_gene: NA; j_gene: TRBJ2-6; v_gene: TRBV6-4; len: 15; CDR3aa: CASSAEPSGANVLTF; CDR3nt: TGTGCCAGCAGTGCTGAGCCCTCTGGGGCCAACGTCCTGACTTTC
abundance: NA; d_gene: TRBD2; j_gene: TRBJ2-1; v_gene: TRBV27; len: 17; CDR3aa: CASSPIWGTSANREQFF; CDR3nt: TGTGCCAGCAGTCCGATTTGGGGGACTAGCGCAAACCGTGAGCAGTTCTTC
abundance: NA; d_gene: NA; j_gene: TRBJ2-2; v_gene: TRBV29-1; len: 12; CDR3aa: CSAPLRTGELFF; CDR3nt: TGCAGCGCCCCTTTGAGGACCGGGGAGCTGTTTTTT
abundance: NA; d_gene: NA; j_gene: TRBJ1-6; v_gene: TRBV11-2; len: 16; CDR3aa: CASSLGRGRNNSPLHF; CDR3nt: TGTGCCAGCAGCTTAGGCAGGGGAAGGAATAATTCACCCCTCCACTTT
abundance: once; d_gene: TRBD1; j_gene: TRBJ2-4; v_gene: TRBV29-1; len: 14; CDR3aa: CSYRDDRVVNIQYF; CDR3nt: TGCAGCTACAGAGATGACAGGGTGGTGAACATTCAGTACTTC
abundance: NA; d_gene: TRBD2; j_gene: TRBJ2-7; v_gene: TRBV7-2; len: 18; CDR3aa: CASSFRGQTSGRAREQYF; CDR3nt: TGTGCCAGCAGCTTCCGAGGCCAAACTAGCGGGAGGGCCCGGGAGCAGTACTTC
abundance: NA; d_gene: NA; j_gene: TRBJ1-2; v_gene: TRBV28; len: 12; CDR3aa: CASSFGSGGYTF; CDR3nt: TGTGCCAGCAGTTTTGGGAGTGGCGGCTACACCTTC
abundance: NA; d_gene: TRBD2; j_gene: TRBJ2-1; v_gene: TRBV11-1; len: 16; CDR3aa: CASTSQEGLAFNEQFF; CDR3nt: TGTGCCAGCACCTCCCAAGAAGGACTAGCTTTCAATGAGCAGTTCTTC
abundance: many; d_gene: NA; j_gene: TRBJ1-2; v_gene: TRBV6-5; len: 14; CDR3aa: CASRASGDVGGYTF; CDR3nt: TGTGCCAGCAGAGCTTCGGGGGACGTAGGCGGCTACACCTTC
abundance: NA; d_gene: NA; j_gene: TRBJ1-1; v_gene: TRBV29-1; len: 12; CDR3aa: CSVVKGVTEAFF; CDR3nt: TGCAGCGTTGTTAAAGGGGTCACTGAAGCTTTCTTT
abundance: NA; d_gene: NA; j_gene: TRBJ1-4; v_gene: TRBV9; len: 15; CDR3aa: CASSPGTRTNEKLFF; CDR3nt: TGTGCCAGCAGCCCAGGGACAAGAACTAATGAAAAACTGTTTTTT